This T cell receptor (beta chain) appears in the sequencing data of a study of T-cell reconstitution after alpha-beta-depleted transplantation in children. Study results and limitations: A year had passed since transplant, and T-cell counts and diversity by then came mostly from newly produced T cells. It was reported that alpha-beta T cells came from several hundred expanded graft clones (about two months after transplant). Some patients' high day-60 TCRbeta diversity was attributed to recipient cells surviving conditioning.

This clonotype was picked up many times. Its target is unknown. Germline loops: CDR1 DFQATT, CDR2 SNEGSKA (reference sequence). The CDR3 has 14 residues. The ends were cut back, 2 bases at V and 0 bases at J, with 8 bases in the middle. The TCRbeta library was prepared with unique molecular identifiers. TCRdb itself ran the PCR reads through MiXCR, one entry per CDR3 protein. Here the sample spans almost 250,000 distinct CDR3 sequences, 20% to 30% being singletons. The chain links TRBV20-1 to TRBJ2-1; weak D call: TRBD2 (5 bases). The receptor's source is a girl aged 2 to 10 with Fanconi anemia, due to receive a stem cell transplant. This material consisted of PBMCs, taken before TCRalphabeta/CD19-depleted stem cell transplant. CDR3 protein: CSARRAVSYNEQFF. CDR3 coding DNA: TGCAGTGCTAGAAGAGCGGTCTCCTACAATGAGCAGTTCTTC.